The next 7 T cell receptor beta chains were all read from a single sample in a study of T cell responses to AZD1222 COVID-19 vaccine. This table comes from immunoSEQ multiplex PCR, and its TCRdb copy is limited to in-frame clones, with some not included. The top ten hold about 3.5% of the sample, which has more than 130,000 clones, 90% seen once. The material sequenced was peripheral blood, taken on day 0 of AZD1222 vaccination. The receptors derive from an adult in good health.

The rearrangement links TRBV18 to TRBJ2-5, with D possibly TRBD1 on 5 matching bases. Germline CDR1 reads KGHSH; CDR2 reads LQKENI. The CDR3 has 14 residues. V lost 0 bases to trimming and J lost 5 bases, with 10 bases between them. The CDR3 DNA sequence: TGTGCCAGCTCACCACCCGGGCAGGGCGAGACCCAGTACTTC. Its translation is CASSPPGQGETQYF.

This chain uses TRBV11-2 with TRBJ1-4, with a tentative D call TRBD1 (5 bases). This CDR3 is built from 15 residues. Germline CDR1 reads SGHAT; CDR2 reads FQNNGV. Trimming stripped 2 bases from V and 3 bases from J, with 10 bases between. The CDR3 region has the DNA TGTGCCAGCAGCTTAACAGGAAAATCTAATGAAAAACTGTTTTTT. Encoded protein: CASSLTGKSNEKLFF.

The chain links TRBV6-6 to TRBJ2-7, with D perhaps matching TRBD1 (6 bases). Germline assignment: CDR1 MNHNY and CDR2 SVGAGI (reference sequence). The CDR3 runs to 13 residues. With 8 bases removed from V and 3 bases from J, the gap between germline ends came to 14 bases. CDR3 loop: CASSLGTFYEQYF. The CDR3 DNA is TGTGCCAGCTCTCTCGGGACATTCTACGAGCAGTACTTC.

The sample holds one count of this clone. The chain links TRBV5-6 to TRBJ2-2; 8 nucleotides line up with TRBD1. After removal of 0 bases from V and 4 bases from J, the junction contained 2 bases not matched to a gene. The CDR3 has 15 amino acids. Germline lookup yields CDR1 SGHDT and CDR2 YYEEEE. Here the CDR3 reads CASSLAGTGTGELFF. DNA for the CDR3: TGTGCCAGCAGCTTGGCCGGGACAGGCACCGGGGAGCTGTTTTTT.

This clone has just one count. This chain uses TRBV12-3 or TRBV12-4 with TRBJ1-1, with 12 bases lining up with TRBD1. The junction had 4 bases not matched to a gene; V was cut back by 1 base and J by 13 bases. The CDR3 has 13 residues. CDR3 nucleotides: TGTGCCAGCAGTTTAGACGGGACAGGGGGCGGTTTCTTT. Encoded protein: CASSLDGTGGGFF.

The V and J genes are TRBV14 and TRBJ1-4; no reliable D call. Trimming removed 4 bases from V and 14 bases from J, with 17 bases in between. The CDR3 loop spans 13 amino acids. CDR1 SGHDN and CDR2 FVKESK come from the germline V gene. The CDR3 coding sequence is TGTGCCAGCAGCCGCAAATTGTGGAGGGTTCTGTTTTTT. It codes for CASSRKLWRVLFF.

This clone was detected a few times. The chain carries TRBV27 and TRBJ1-1; D unresolved. The germline V gene encodes CDR1 MNHEY and CDR2 SMNVEV (reference sequence). The V and J ends lost 4 bases and 1 base respectively, with 7 bases between them. This CDR3 region has 13 residues. The CDR3 loop is CASSWVGNTEAFF. The CDR3 bases are TGTGCCAGCAGTTGGGTCGGGAACACTGAAGCTTTCTTT.